A selection of T cell receptor beta chains follows, all from one sample in a study of shared clonotypes between healthy human individuals. The table came from immunoSEQ multiplex PCR; TCRdb's copy has only in-frame clones and leaves some out. The table includes roughly 2.4 million clones, around 95% detected once. Sequenced input: naive CD4+ T cells sorted from blood. These receptor sequences come from a man younger than 30 in good health. Both conserved end residues are trimmed from each CDR3. The order of the fields is J gene, D gene, V gene, CDR3 protein. The D gene is left open where the match is weak.

TRBJ1-5,-,TRBV5-6,ASSLGNQPQH
TRBJ2-7,-,TRBV28,ASSLSGTYEQY
TRBJ1-5,-,TRBV18,ASSPPRGPGGNQPQH
TRBJ2-1,-,TRBV30,AWSLQEYNEQF
TRBJ1-4,-,TRBV7-9,ATAQGLGNEKLF
TRBJ1-2,TRBD1,TRBV6-1,ASSEAFRGQGYGYT
TRBJ1-3,-,TRBV5-1,ASSLEQGSSSGNTIY
TRBJ2-1,-,TRBV6-6,ASSSGSDFHEQF
TRBJ2-2,-,TRBV18,ASSPPSTGNTGELF
TRBJ1-3,-,TRBV7-9,ASLPSSGNTIY
TRBJ1-1,-,TRBV6-5,ASSYSLSGTEAF
TRBJ1-5,-,TRBV5-1,ASSSGGVEGNQPQH
TRBJ2-2,-,TRBV28,ASTLNTGELF
TRBJ2-2,-,TRBV7-2,ASSLAGRLNTGELF
TRBJ2-7,-,TRBV13,ASGLYSYEQY
TRBJ1-4,-,TRBV7-9,ASRATPRGVKTNEKLF
TRBJ2-2,-,TRBV7-9,ASSVDSAGELF
TRBJ2-7,-,TRBV5-1,ASSLAGVYEQY
TRBJ1-1,-,TRBV7-9,ASSMGLTREGTEAF
TRBJ2-1,TRBD2,TRBV19,ASSQVAGGPNEQF
TRBJ2-4,TRBD1,TRBV4-2,ASSQGTDRAKNIQY
TRBJ1-4,-,TRBV25-1,ASSENPGALKLF
TRBJ2-3,TRBD2,TRBV9,ASSSRPAGDSDTQY
TRBJ2-1,TRBD2,TRBV6-5,ASSAPGLAYNEQF
TRBJ2-2,TRBD2,TRBV7-2,ASSSGRGGGELF
TRBJ1-6,-,TRBV7-9,ASALGPTNSPLH
TRBJ2-7,TRBD1,TRBV2,ASGDRDRVSYEQY